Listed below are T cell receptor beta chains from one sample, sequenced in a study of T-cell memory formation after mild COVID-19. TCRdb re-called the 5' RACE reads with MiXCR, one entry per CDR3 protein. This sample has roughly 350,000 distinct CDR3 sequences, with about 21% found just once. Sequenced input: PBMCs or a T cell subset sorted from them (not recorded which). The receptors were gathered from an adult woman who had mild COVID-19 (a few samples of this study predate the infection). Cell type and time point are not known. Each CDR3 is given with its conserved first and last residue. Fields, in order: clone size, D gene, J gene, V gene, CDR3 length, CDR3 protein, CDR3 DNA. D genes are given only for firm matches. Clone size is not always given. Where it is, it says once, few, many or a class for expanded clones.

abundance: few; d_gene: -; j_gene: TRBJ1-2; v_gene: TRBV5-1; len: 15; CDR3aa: CASSFGAGLDYGYTF; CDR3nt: TGCGCCAGCAGCTTCGGCGCAGGGTTGGACTATGGCTACACCTTC
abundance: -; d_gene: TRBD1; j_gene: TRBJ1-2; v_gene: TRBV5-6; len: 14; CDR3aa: CASSLDRVDYGYTF; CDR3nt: TGTGCCAGCAGCCTAGACAGGGTCGACTATGGCTACACCTTC
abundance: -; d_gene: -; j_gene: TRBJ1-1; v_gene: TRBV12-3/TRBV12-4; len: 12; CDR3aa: CASSYSGAEAFF; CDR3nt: TGTGCCAGCAGCTATTCGGGGGCTGAAGCTTTCTTT
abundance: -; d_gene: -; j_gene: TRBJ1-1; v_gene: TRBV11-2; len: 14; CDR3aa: CASSSRQVSTEAFF; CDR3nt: TGTGCCAGCAGCTCCCGACAGGTTTCCACTGAAGCTTTCTTT
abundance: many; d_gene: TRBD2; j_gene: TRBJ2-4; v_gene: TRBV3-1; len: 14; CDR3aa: CASSQGGDADIQYF; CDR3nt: TGTGCCAGCAGCCAGGGAGGGGACGCGGACATTCAGTACTTC
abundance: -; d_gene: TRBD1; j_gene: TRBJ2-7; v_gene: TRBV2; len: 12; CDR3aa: CASRIQGKKQYF; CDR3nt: TGTGCCAGCAGAATACAGGGGAAAAAGCAGTACTTC
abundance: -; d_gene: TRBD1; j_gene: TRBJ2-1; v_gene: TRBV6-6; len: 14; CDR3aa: CASTSTGVGNEQFF; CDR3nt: TGTGCCAGCACCTCCACAGGGGTCGGGAATGAGCAGTTCTTC
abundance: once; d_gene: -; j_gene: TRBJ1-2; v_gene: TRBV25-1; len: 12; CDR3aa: CASSEYRYGYTF; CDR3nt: TGTGCCAGCAGTGAATATAGGTATGGCTACACCTTC
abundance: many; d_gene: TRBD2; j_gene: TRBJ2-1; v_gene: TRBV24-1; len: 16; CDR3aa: CATSDLSGGAGNEQFF; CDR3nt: TGTGCCACCAGTGATCTTAGCGGGGGGGCGGGTAATGAGCAGTTCTTC
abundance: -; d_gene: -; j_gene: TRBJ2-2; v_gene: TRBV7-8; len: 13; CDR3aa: CATREQDTGELFF; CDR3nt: TGTGCCACGAGAGAACAGGACACCGGGGAGCTGTTTTTT
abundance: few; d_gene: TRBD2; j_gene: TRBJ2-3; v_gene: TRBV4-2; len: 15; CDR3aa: CASAREGGGTDTQYF; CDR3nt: TGTGCCAGCGCCCGGGAGGGCGGGGGCACAGATACGCAGTATTTT
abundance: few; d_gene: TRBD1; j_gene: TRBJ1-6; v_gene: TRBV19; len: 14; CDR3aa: CATGTGLYNSPLHF; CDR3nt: TGTGCCACGGGGACAGGACTATATAATTCACCCCTCCACTTT
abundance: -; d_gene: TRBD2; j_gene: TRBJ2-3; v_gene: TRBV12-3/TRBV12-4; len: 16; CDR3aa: CASSSSGEGRTDTQYF; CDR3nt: TGTGCCAGCAGTTCCAGCGGGGAGGGGCGGACAGATACGCAGTATTTT
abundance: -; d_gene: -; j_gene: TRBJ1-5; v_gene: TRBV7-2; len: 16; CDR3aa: CASSFQGTYSNQPQHF; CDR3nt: TGTGCCAGCAGCTTTCAGGGTACCTATAGCAATCAGCCCCAGCATTTT
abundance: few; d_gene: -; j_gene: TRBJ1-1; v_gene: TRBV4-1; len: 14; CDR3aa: CASSQDVLNTEAFF; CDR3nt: TGCGCCAGCAGCCAAGATGTGCTGAACACTGAAGCTTTCTTT
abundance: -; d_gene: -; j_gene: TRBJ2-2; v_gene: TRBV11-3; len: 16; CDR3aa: CASSLETAEYTGELFF; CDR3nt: TGTGCCAGCAGCTTAGAAACAGCGGAGTACACCGGGGAGCTGTTTTTT
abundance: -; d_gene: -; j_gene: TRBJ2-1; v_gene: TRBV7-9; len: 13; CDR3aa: CASSLAGSGEQFF; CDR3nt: TGTGCCAGCAGCTTAGCAGGTAGCGGTGAGCAGTTCTTC
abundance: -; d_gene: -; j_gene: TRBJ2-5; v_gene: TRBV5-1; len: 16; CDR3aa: CASSFLGGRGQETQYF; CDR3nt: TGCGCCAGCAGCTTTTTGGGTGGCAGGGGTCAAGAGACCCAGTACTTC
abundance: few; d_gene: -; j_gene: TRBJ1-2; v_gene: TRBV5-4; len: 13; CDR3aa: CASTKTGNYGYTF; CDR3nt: TGTGCCAGCACCAAGACAGGCAACTATGGCTACACCTTC
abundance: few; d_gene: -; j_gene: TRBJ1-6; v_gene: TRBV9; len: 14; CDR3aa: CASSPEADNSPLHF; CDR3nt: TGTGCCAGCAGCCCAGAGGCGGATAATTCACCCCTCCACTTT
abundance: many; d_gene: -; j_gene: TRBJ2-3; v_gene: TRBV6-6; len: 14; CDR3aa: CASSDPRGVHTQYF; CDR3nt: TGTGCCAGCAGTGACCCGCGGGGTGTACATACGCAGTATTTT
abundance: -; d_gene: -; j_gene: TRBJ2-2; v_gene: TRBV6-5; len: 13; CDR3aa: CASRFEGAGELFF; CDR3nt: TGTGCCAGCAGATTCGAGGGTGCCGGGGAGCTGTTTTTT
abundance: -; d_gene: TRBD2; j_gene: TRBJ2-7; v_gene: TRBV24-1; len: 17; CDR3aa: CATSDPKRTSGSYEQYF; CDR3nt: TGTGCCACCAGTGATCCCAAACGAACTAGCGGCTCCTACGAGCAGTACTTC